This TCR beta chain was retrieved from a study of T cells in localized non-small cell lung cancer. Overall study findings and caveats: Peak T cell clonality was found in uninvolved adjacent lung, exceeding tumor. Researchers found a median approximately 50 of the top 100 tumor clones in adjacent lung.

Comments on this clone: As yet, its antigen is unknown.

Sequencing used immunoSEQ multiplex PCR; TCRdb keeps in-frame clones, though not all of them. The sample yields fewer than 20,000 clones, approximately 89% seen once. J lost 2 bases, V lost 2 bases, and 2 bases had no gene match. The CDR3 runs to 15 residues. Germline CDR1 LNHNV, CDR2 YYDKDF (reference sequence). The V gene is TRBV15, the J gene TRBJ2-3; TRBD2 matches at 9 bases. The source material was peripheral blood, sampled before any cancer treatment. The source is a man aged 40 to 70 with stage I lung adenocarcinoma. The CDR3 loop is CATSRSSGATDTQYF. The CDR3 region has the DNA TGTGCCACCAGCAGATCTAGCGGGGCCACAGATACGCAGTATTTT. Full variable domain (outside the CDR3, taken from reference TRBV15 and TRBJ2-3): DAMVIQNPRYQVTQFGKPVTLSCSQTLNHNVMYWYQQKSSQAPKLLFHYYDKDFNNEADTPDNFQSRRPNTSFCFLDIRSPGLGDTAMYLCATSRSSGATDTQYFGPGTRLTVL.